Following are 7 T cell receptor beta chains from one sample sequenced in a study of cytomegalovirus exposure and HLA in healthy donors. PCR primers comprised 60 Vbeta and 13 Jbeta primers. Using immunoSEQ multiplex PCR, the repertoire was profiled, and TCRdb retains in-frame clones only, with some absent. The data show around 150,000 clones, about 76% seen once. The sequenced sample was PBMCs. Receptor source: a human donor in good health.

CDR3 nucleotides: TGTGCCAGTAGTATAGATTCCGGGACAGGGGATCCTGGTGGCTACACCTTC. It encodes CASSIDSGTGDPGGYTF. V gene TRBV19 combines with J gene TRBJ1-2; 10 bases agree with TRBD1. The CDR3 has 17 amino acids. Per the germline V gene, CDR1 is LNHDA and CDR2 is SQIVND (reference sequence). J gave up 7 bases and V 0 bases, and 11 bases lay outside the gene matches.

V usage is TRBV5-1 and J usage is TRBJ1-3; D unresolved. V was shortened by 0 bases and J by 0 bases, with 7 bases between the two germline ends. Looked up from germline, CDR1 is SGHRS and CDR2 is YFSETQ. This CDR3 has 15 amino acids. The CDR3 DNA is TGCGCCAGCAGCTTGGACAGCCCCTCTGGAAACACCATATATTTT. Amino acid sequence: CASSLDSPSGNTIYF.

The V and J genes are TRBV6-5 and TRBJ2-1; 9 bases line up with TRBD1. Looked up from germline, CDR1 is MNHEY and CDR2 is SVGAGI. There are 13 residues in the CDR3. V shed 5 bases and J 10 bases; nucleotides not matched to a gene: 6. The CDR3 DNA is TGTGCCAGCAGTAAACAGGGGGCAAGGGAGCAGTTCTTC. It encodes CASSKQGAREQFF.

This clone showed up just once. This chain links TRBV4-2 with TRBJ2-1, with unresolved D. CDR3 length: 12 amino acids. The germline V gene has CDR1 LGHNA and CDR2 YNFKEQ. The V gene lost 1 base and the J gene lost 6 bases, with 4 bases spanning the gap. The CDR3, as DNA: TGTGCCAGCAGCCAAGGGAGCAATGAGCAGTTCTTC. Protein product: CASSQGSNEQFF.

The chain couples TRBV5-1 to TRBJ1-4; tentative D call: TRBD1 (5 bases). With 3 bases removed from V and 2 bases from J, the gap between germline ends came to 8 bases. Germline CDR1 SGHRS, CDR2 YFSETQ. There are 14 residues in the CDR3. CDR3 DNA sequence: TGCGCCAGCAGCTCACAGGAGACTAATGAAAAACTGTTTTTT. This codes for CASSSQETNEKLFF.

This clone has only a few counts. The chain combines TRBV5-4 with TRBJ2-3; 13 bases agree with TRBD2. The junction had 8 bases not matched to a gene; V was cut back by 4 bases and J by 3 bases. Per germline, CDR1 SGHNT and CDR2 YYREEE (reference sequence). The CDR3 sequence is 17 residues long. CDR3 bases: TGTGCCAGCAGCAGGACTAGCGGGAGCTTAGGAACAGATACGCAGTATTTT. Its protein is CASSRTSGSLGTDTQYF.

This clone was seen more than once but under ten times. The identical CDR3 is also encoded by other nucleotide sequences in the sample. V and J are TRBV15 and TRBJ1-4, with D maybe TRBD1 (5 bases). Germline V gene data show CDR1 as LNHNV and CDR2 as YYDKDF (reference sequence). The CDR3 consists of 15 residues. The V gene lost 0 bases and the J gene lost 5 bases, with 10 bases spanning the gap. CDR3 in DNA: TGTGCCACCAGCAGAGATACAGGCTCGAATGAAAAACTGTTTTTT. It codes for CATSRDTGSNEKLFF. The full variable domain, completed using reference TRBV15 and TRBJ1-4, is DAMVIQNPRYQVTQFGKPVTLSCSQTLNHNVMYWYQQKSSQAPKLLFHYYDKDFNNEADTPDNFQSRRPNTSFCFLDIRSPGLGDTAMYLCATSRDTGSNEKLFFGSGTQLSVL.